The source of this T cell receptor (beta chain) is a study of cytomegalovirus exposure and HLA in healthy donors. Study outcomes and limitations: Reportedly, HLA-A and HLA-B alleles of most subjects were accurately predicted from TCR beta.

PCR amplification relied on 60 Vbeta primers (plus 13 Jbeta primers). Method: immunoSEQ multiplex PCR; TCRdb's copy keeps in-frame clones and lacks some. The sample lists around 150,000 clones, roughly three quarters occurring once. Concerning this clone: The antigen is unknown.

The clonotype comes from a man between 35 and 55 years old in good health and CMV-seronegative. The sequenced sample consisted of PBMCs.

The CDR3 DNA reads as TGTGCCAGCAGTCCCCGGGACAGGGTGAACACTGAAGCTTTCTTT. Its protein product is CASSPRDRVNTEAFF. The genes are TRBV25-1 and TRBJ1-1, with TRBD1 identical over 9 bases. The V segment lost 5 bases and the J segment 0 bases; nucleotides outside the gene matches: 4. Germline values: CDR1 MGHDK, CDR2 SYGVNS. The CDR3 runs 15 residues.